This entry describes one T cell receptor (beta chain). This clonotype appeared many times. It has no known antigen specificity. No clone much larger than this one lies a single base away; base qualities are absent. These data originate in a study of T-cell memory formation after mild COVID-19 (dated by TCRdb to the early 2020s). Some background on the complete study: TCR sequence clusters from the two donors were found to be largely donor specific. Longitudinal TCRalpha and TCRbeta repertoire sequencing tracked T-cell clones expanding and contracting after mild COVID-19 in two donors. Two young, previously healthy adult volunteers, one female and one male, were included in the cohort.

Here is what the overall study found, with its caveats: Some responding clones were detected in pre-infection memory, suggesting pre-existing cross-reactive memory T cells joined the SARS-CoV-2 response. Clones contracting from day 15 to 85 had balanced CD4/CD8 phenotypes, while a second wave expanding from day 15 to 37 was biased towards CD4+. Only a couple of mild cases were covered in the study, and larger cohorts including severe cases with pre-infection samples were considered necessary. Contracting CD4+ clones turned up mainly in the CM and EM memory subsets, whereas EMRA was where CD8+ clones were enriched. SARS-CoV-2 specificity of the second-wave clones peaking on day 37 was not confirmed.

The CDR3 measures 13 amino acids from cysteine to phenylalanine. Just CDR3 DNA is preserved here, 39 bases in frame from base 1. V loses 6 bases of germline sequence and J loses 2 bases, and the interval between the two ends is 10 bases. Sequences MDHEN (CDR1) and SYDVKM (CDR2) are obtained from the germline V gene. Ficoll-Paque density gradient centrifugation was the method used to isolate PBMCs. Instrument used: Illumina NovaSeq 6000. TCRalpha and TCRbeta cDNA libraries were built by 5'RACE with constant-segment primers, adding sample barcodes and unique molecular identifiers. Trizol reagent was used to extract RNA from every sample. Library amplification was performed in two PCR steps, and a second sample barcode and Illumina TruSeq adapters were introduced in the second step. Sequencing of libraries was performed on an Illumina NovaSeq with 2 x 150 bp paired-end reads. As for the original processing: The reads were demultiplexed and collapsed into UMI-guided consensus sequences using migec v1.2.7. With mixcr v2.1.11, UMI consensuses were aligned to TRA and TRB V and J templates and assembled into clonotypes. Expanded or contracted clonotypes were those called significant by both edgeR and NoisET, with noise models trained on biological replicates. For edgeR calls, the cutoffs were a false discovery rate-adjusted p below 0.01 and a log2 fold-change threshold of 1. PCA with hierarchical clustering of max-normalized trajectories of the 1000 most abundant clonotypes was used as exploratory dynamics analysis. Separately sequenced CD4+ and CD8+ repertoires were used to assign a CD4 or CD8 phenotype to each responding clone. TCRdb reworked the public reads: Q25 trimming with fastp, MiXCR clone assembly, productive beta chains retained. Rows matching on CDR3 protein sequence are summarized as one entry with the most common DNA and genes. TCRdb's processing, not the authors', yielded these V and J calls. Within this sample are some 250,000 distinct CDR3 sequences, with approximately 18% of them counted one time only. The ten largest make up roughly 24% of the sample.

Sequencing was carried out using PBMCs or a T cell subset sorted from them (not recorded which). The sequence came from a man between 18 and 29 years old who had mild COVID-19 (a few samples of this study predate the infection). The sample titles of this study are shuffled in the database, so cell type and time point are left out; the donor was told from shared clones. The chain is assembled from TRBV28 and TRBJ2-5, with no reliable assignment of the D segment. The CDR3 reads CASSGPNQETQYF. The nucleotides read TGTGCCAGCAGCGGCCCAAATCAAGAGACCCAGTACTTC.